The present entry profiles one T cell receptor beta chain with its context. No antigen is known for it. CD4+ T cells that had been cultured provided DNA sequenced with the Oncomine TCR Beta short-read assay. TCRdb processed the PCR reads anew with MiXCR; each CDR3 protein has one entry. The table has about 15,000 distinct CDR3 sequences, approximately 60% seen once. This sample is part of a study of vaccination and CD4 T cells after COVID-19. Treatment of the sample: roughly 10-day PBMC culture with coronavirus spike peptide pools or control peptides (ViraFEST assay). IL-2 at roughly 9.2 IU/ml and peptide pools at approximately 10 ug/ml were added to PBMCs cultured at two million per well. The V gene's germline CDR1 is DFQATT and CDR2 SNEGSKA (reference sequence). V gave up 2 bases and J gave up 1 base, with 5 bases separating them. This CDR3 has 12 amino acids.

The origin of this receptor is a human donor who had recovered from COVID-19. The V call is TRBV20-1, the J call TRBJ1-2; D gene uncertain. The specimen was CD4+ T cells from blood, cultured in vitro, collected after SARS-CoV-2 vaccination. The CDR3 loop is CSARRDNYGYTF. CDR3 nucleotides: TGCAGTGCTAGAAGGGATAACTATGGCTACACCTTC.